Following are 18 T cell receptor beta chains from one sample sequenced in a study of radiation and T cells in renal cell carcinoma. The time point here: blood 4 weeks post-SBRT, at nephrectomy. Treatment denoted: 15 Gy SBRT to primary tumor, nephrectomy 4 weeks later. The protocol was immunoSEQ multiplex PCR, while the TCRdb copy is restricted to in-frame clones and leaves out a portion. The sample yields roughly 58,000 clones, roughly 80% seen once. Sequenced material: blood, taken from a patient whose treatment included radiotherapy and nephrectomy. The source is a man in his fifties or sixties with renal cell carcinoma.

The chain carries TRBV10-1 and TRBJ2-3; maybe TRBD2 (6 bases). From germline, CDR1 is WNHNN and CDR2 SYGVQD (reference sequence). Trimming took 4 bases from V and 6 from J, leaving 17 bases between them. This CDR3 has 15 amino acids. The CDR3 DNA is TGCGCCAGCAGTGGGGGAGGCCTGGGAGAGGATACGCAGTATTTT. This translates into CASSGGGLGEDTQYF.

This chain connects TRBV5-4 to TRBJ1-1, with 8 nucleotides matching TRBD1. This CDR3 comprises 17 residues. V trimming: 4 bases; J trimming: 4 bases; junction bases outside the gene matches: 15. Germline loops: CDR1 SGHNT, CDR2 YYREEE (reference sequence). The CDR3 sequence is CASSLPERTGKGTEAFF. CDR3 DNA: TGTGCCAGCAGCCTTCCGGAACGGACAGGGAAGGGCACTGAAGCTTTCTTT.

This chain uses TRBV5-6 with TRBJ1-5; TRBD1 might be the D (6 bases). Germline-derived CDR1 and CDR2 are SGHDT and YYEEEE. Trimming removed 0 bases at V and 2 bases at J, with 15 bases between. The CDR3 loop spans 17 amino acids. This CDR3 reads CASSLGQGYPGNQPQHF. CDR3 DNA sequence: TGTGCCAGCAGCTTGGGCCAGGGGTATCCGGGCAATCAGCCCCAGCATTTT.

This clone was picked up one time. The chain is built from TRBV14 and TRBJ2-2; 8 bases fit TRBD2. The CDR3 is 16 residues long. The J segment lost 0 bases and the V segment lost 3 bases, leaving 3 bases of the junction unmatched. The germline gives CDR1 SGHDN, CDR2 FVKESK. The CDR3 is CASSQGSGANTGELFF. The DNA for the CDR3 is TGTGCCAGCAGCCAGGGTAGCGGGGCGAACACCGGGGAGCTGTTTTTT.

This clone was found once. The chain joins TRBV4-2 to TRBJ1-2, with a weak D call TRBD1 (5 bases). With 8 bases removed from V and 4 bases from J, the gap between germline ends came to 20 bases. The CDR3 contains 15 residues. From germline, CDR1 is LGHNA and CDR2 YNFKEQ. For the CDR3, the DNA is TGTGCCAGCCTCGATAGGGACGGAGGCTTCTATGGCTACACCTTC. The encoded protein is CASLDRDGGFYGYTF.

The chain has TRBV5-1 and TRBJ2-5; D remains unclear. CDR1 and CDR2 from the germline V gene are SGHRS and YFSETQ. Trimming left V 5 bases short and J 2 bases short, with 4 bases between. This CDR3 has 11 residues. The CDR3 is CASREQETQYF. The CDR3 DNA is TGCGCCAGCAGAGAACAAGAGACCCAGTACTTC.

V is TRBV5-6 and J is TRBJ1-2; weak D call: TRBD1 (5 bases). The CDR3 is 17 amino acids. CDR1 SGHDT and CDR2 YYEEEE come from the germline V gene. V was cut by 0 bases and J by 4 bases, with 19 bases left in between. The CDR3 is CASSLVSPAGQGYGYTF. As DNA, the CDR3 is TGTGCCAGCAGCTTGGTATCTCCAGCAGGCCAGGGCTATGGCTACACCTTC.

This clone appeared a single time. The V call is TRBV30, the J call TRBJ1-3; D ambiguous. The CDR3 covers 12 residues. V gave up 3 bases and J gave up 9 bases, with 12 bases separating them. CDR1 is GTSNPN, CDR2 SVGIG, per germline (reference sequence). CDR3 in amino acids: CAWSPERSTIYF. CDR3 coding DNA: TGTGCCTGGAGCCCCGAACGCAGCACCATATATTTT.

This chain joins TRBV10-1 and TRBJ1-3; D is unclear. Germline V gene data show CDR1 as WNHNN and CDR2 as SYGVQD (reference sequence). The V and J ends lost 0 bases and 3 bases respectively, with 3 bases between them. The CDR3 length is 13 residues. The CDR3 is CASSESNGNTIYF. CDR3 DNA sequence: TGCGCCAGCAGTGAGTCAAATGGAAACACCATATATTTT.

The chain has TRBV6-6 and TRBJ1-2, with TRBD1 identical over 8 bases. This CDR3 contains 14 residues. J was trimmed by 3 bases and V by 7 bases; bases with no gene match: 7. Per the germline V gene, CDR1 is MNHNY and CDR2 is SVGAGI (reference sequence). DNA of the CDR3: TGTGCCAGCACCATGACAGGGGACCACTATGGCTACACCTTC. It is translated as CASTMTGDHYGYTF.

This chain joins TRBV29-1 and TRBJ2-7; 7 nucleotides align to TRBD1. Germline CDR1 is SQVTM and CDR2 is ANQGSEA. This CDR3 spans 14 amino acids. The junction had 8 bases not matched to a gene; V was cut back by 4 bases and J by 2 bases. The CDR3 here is CSVGKGTATYEQYF. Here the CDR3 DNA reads TGCAGCGTTGGAAAGGGGACAGCGACCTACGAGCAGTACTTC.

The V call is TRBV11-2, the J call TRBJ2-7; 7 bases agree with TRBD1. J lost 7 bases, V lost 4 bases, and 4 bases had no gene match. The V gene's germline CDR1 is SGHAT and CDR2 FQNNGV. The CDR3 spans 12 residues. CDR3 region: CASSSDREEQYV. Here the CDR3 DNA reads TGTGCCAGCAGCTCCGACAGGGAGGAGCAGTACGTC.

CDR3: CASSEDRGHQPQHF. The CDR3 coding sequence is TGTGCCAGTAGCGAGGACAGGGGGCATCAGCCCCAGCATTTT. The chain couples TRBV19 to TRBJ1-5; 11 bases are a match to TRBD1. The CDR3 contains 14 residues. Looked up from germline, CDR1 is LNHDA and CDR2 is SQIVND (reference sequence). Losses at the gene ends were 6 bases for V and 5 bases for J; bases not matched to a gene: 3.

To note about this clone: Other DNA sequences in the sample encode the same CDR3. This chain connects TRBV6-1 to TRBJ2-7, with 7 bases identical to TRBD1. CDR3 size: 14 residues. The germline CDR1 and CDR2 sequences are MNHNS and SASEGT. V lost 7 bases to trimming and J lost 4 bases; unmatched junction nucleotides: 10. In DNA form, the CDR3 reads TGTGCCAGCACCAGAACAGGGGCCAGTTACGAGCAGTACGTC. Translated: CASTRTGASYEQYV.

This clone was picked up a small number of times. The DNA for the CDR3 is TGTGCCAGCAGTTACGCCACCAGCTCTGGGGCCAACGTCCTGACTTTC. It codes for CASSYATSSGANVLTF. The chain is built from TRBV6-6 and TRBJ2-6; D gene ambiguous. Germline CDR1 MNHNY, CDR2 SVGAGI (reference sequence). Trimming removed 2 bases from V and 0 bases from J, with 8 bases in between. The length of the CDR3 is 16 residues.

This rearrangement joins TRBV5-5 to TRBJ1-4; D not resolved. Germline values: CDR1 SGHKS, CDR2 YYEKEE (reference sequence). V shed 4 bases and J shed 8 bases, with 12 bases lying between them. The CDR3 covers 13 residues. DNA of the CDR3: TGTGCCAGCAGCCTCCAAGACCGGGAAAAACTGTTTTTT. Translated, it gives CASSLQDREKLFF.

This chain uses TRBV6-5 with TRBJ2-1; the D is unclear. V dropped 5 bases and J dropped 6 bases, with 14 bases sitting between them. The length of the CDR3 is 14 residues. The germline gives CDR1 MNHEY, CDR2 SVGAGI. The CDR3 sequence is CASSPQKIGNEQFF. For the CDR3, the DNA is TGTGCCAGCAGTCCCCAGAAGATAGGCAATGAGCAGTTCTTC.

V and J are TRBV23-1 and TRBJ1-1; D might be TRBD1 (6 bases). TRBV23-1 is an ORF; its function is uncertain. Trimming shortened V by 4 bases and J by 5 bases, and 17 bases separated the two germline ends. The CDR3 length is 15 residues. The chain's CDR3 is CASSPRGGGGTEAFF. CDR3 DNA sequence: TGCGCCAGCAGTCCCCGAGGGGGTGGAGGGACTGAAGCTTTCTTT.